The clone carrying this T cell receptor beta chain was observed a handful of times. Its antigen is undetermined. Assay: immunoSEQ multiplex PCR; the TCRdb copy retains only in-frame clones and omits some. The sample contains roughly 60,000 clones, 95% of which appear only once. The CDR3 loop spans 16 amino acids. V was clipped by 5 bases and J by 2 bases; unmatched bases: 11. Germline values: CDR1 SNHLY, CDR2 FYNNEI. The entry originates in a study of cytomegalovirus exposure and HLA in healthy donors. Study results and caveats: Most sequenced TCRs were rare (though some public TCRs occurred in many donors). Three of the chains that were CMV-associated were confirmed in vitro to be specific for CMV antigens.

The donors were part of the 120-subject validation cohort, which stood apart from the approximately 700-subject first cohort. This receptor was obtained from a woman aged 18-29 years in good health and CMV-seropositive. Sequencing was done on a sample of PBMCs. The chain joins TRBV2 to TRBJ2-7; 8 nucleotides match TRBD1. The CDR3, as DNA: TGTGCCAGCAGTAAAATTTCCGACAGGGGAGCCTACGAGCAGTACTTC. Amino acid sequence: CASSKISDRGAYEQYF.